This T cell receptor (beta chain) was sequenced in a study of blood T cell repertoires in COVID-19. Looking at the study overall: PBMCs, B-cell-depleted T cells, or T cells provided the cDNA or gDNA that made up the material.

A single count supports this clone. Per the original data handling: Amplification of reference gene primers was used by the study to estimate nucleated cell counts. Clones were read by immunoSEQ multiplex PCR, and TCRdb kept only the in-frame ones, dropping some. V, J and clone size reflect that table, while D and trimming were determined from the DNA. Altogether 300,000 to 450,000 clones are present, approximately 90% being singletons, with the ten largest covering 0.9% to 1.5%. This TCR was recovered from a woman aged 18 to 35 who had recovered from COVID-19. Material: PBMCs or T cells enriched from blood (not recorded which).

CDR3 coding DNA: TGTGCCAGCAGCCTTATGGCGCCCCCGGGACAGGGTAACAATCAGCCCCAGCATTTT. Translating it yields CASSLMAPPGQGNNQPQHF. V usage is TRBV28 and J usage is TRBJ1-5; 9 bases map to TRBD1. Germline V gene sequence: CDR1 MDHEN, CDR2 SYDVKM. The CDR3 contains 19 residues. Trimming removed 6 bases from V and 3 bases from J; junction bases left unmatched: 18.